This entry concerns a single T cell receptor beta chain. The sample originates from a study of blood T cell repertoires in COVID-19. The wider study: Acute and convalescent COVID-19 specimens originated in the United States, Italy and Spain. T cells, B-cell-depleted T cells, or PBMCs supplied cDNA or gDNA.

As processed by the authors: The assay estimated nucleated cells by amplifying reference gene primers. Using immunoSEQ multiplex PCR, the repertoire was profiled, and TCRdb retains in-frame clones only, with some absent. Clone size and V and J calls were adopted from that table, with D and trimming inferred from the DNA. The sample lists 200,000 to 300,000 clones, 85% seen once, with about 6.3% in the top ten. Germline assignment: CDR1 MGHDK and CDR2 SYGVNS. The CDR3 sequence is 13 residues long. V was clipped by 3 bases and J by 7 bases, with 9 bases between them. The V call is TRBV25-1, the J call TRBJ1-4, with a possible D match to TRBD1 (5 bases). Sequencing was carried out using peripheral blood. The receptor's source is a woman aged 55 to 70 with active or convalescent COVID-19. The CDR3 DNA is TGTGCCAGCAGTGACCCCCAGGGTGAAAAACTGTTTTTT. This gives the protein CASSDPQGEKLFF.